This TCR beta chain appears in the sequencing data of a study of OX40 agonist ivuxolimab in advanced cancers. About the study: One hepatocellular carcinoma and two cutaneous melanoma patients partially responded. General study findings and limits: The specificity for antigen of the expanded peripheral T cells was not determined.

Profiled with immunoSEQ multiplex PCR; TCRdb holds only in-frame clones, not every one. The table shows about 37,000 clones, with 70% to 80% occurring only once. The CDR3 is made up of 15 amino acids. The V end lost 4 bases, the J end lost 0 bases, and 13 bases lay between the germline ends. CDR1 and CDR2 from the germline V gene are SGHAT and FQNNGV. Samples of blood were obtained at baseline, on cycle 4 day 1, and on cycle 7 day 1. A word on this clone: What it recognizes is unknown.

The specimen comprised CD4+ or CD8+ T cells sorted from blood, sampled in a trial of the OX40 agonist ivuxolimab. J is TRBJ2-7 and V is TRBV11-2; possibly TRBD1 for D (6 bases). This clonotype originated in an adult with an advanced solid tumor such as melanoma, head and neck, liver or kidney cancer. CDR3: CASSSLLDSSYEQYF. CDR3 nucleotides: TGTGCCAGCAGCTCCCTGCTGGACAGCTCCTACGAGCAGTACTTC.